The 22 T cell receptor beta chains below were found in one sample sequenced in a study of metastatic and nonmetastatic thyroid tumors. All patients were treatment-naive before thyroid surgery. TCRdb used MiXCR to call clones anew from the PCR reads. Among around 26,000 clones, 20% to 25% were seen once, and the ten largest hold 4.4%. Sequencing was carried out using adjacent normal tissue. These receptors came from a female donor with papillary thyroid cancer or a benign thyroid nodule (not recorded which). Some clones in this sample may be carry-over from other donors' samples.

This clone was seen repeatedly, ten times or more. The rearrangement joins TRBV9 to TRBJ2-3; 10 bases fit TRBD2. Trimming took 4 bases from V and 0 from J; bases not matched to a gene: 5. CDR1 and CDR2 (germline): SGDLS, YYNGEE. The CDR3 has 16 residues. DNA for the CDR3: TGTGCCAGCAGCTTCGGACTAGCGGTTAGCACAGATACGCAGTATTTT. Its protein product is CASSFGLAVSTDTQYF.

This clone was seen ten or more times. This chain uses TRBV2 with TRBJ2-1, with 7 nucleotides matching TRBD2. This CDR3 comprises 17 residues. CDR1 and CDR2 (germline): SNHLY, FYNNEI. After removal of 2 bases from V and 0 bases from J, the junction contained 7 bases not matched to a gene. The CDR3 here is CASSERGGGSSYNEQFF. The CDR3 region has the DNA TGTGCCAGCAGTGAACGGGGTGGCGGGAGCTCCTACAATGAGCAGTTCTTC. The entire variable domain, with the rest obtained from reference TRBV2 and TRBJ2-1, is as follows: EPEVTQTPSHQVTQMGQEVILRCVPISNHLYFYWYRQILGQKVEFLVSFYNNEISEKSEIFDDQFSVERPDGSNFTLKIRSTKLEDSAMYFCASSERGGGSSYNEQFFGPGTRLTVL.

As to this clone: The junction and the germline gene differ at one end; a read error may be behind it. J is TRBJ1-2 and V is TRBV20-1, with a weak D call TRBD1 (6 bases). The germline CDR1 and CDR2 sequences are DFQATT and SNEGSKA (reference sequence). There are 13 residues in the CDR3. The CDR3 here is CSAPRQVDYCYTF. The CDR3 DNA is TGCAGTGCTCCGCGACAGGTGGACTATTGCTACACCTTC.

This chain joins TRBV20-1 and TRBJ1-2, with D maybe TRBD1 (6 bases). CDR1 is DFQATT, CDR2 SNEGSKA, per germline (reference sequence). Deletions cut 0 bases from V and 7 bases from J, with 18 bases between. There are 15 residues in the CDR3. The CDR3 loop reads CSARDAWGGASGYTF. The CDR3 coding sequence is TGCAGTGCTAGAGATGCATGGGGGGGCGCGTCTGGCTACACCTTC.

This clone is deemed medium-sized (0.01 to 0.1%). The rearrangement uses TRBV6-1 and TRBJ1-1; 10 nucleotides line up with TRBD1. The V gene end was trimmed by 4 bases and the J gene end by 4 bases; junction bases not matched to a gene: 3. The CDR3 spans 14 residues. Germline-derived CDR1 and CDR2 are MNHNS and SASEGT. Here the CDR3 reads CASSVRTGGTEAFF. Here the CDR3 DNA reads TGTGCCAGCAGTGTTAGGACAGGGGGCACTGAAGCTTTCTTT.

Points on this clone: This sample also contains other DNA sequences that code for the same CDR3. The CDR3 DNA is TGTGCCAGCAGTGCACAGGGTACTAATGAAAAACTGTTTTTT. This gives the protein CASSAQGTNEKLFF. The chain combines TRBV9 with TRBJ1-4; possibly TRBD1 for D (6 bases). Trimming left V 5 bases short and J 2 bases short, with 10 bases between. Germline CDR1 reads SGDLS; CDR2 reads YYNGEE. CDR3 length: 14 amino acids.

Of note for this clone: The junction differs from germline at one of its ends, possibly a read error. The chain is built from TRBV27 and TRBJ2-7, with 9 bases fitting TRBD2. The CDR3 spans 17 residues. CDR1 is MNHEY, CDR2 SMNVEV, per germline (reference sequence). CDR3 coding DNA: TGTGACAGCAGTTTATCGGGCATAGCGGGAGTTATCTACGAGCAGTACTTC. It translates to CDSSLSGIAGVIYEQYF.

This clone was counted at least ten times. In DNA form, the CDR3 reads TGTGCCAGCAGTTTAACCGGACAGGGAAACACCATATATTTT. Protein product: CASSLTGQGNTIYF. The chain joins TRBV12-3 or TRBV12-4 to TRBJ1-3; weak D call: TRBD1 (6 bases). This CDR3 is built from 14 residues. V lost 2 bases and J lost 4, with 9 bases in between.

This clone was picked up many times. CDR3: CASSRWGEQFF. CDR3 nucleotides: TGTGCCAGCAGCCGATGGGGGGAGCAGTTCTTC. The V and J genes are TRBV7-9 and TRBJ2-1; D could derive from TRBD1 or TRBD2 (5 bases each). CDR3 length: 11 residues. V was shortened by 5 bases and J by 10 bases, with 9 bases between the two germline ends. Germline V CDR1 and CDR2: SEHNR, FQNEAQ (reference sequence). The variable domain in full, with the rest retrieved from reference TRBV7-9 and TRBJ2-1, is DTGVSQNPRHKITKRGQNVTFRCDPISEHNRLYWYRQTLGQGPEFLTYFQNEAQLEKSRLLSDRFSAERPKGSFSTLEIQRTEQGDSAMYLCASSRWGEQFFGPGTRLTVL.

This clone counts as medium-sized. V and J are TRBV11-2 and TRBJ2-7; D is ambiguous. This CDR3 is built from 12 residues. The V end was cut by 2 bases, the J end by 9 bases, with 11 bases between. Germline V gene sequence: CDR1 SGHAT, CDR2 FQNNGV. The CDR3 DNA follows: TGTGCCAGCAGCTTACAAAACCGAGGGCAGTACTTC. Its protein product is CASSLQNRGQYF.

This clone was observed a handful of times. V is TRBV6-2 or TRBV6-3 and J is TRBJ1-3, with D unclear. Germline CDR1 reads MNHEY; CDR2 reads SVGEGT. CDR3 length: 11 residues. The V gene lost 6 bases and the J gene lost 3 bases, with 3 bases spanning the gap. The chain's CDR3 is CASRIGNTIYF. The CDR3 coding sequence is TGTGCCAGCAGGATTGGAAACACCATATATTTT.

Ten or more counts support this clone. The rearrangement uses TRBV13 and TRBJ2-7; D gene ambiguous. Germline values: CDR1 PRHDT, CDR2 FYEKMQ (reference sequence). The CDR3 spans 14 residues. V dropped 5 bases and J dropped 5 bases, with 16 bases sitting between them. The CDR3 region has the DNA TGTGCCAGCAGCCAGGCTGGACGGGCTAACGAGCAGTACTTC. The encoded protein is CASSQAGRANEQYF.

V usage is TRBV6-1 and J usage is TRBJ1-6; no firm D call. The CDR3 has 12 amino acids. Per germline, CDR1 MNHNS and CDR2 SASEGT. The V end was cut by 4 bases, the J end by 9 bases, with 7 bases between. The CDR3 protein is CASSAGSSPLHF. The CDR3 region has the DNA TGTGCCAGCAGTGCAGGCTCTTCACCCCTCCACTTT.

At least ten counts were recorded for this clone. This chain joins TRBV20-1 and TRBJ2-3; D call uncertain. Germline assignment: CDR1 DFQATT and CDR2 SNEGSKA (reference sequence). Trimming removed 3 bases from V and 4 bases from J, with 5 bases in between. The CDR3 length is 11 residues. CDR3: CSASRSDTQYF. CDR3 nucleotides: TGCAGTGCTAGCCGCTCAGATACGCAGTATTTT.

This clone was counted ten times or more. As DNA, the CDR3 is TGTGCCAGCAGTTACGGGTCGACCCAGTACTTC. The encoded protein is CASSYGSTQYF. The chain links TRBV6-1 to TRBJ2-5; the D is unclear. Trimming shortened V by 5 bases and J by 7 bases, and 8 bases separated the two germline ends. CDR1 is MNHNS and CDR2 is SASEGT in the germline V gene. This CDR3 contains 11 residues.

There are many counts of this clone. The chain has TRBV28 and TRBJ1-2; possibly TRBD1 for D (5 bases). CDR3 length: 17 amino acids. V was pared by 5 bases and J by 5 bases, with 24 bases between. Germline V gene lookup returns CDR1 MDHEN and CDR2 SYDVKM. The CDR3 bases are TGTGCCAGCAGTAGAGGAGGGGAGGAAAGTATACCGTATGGCTACACCTTC. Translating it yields CASSRGGEESIPYGYTF.

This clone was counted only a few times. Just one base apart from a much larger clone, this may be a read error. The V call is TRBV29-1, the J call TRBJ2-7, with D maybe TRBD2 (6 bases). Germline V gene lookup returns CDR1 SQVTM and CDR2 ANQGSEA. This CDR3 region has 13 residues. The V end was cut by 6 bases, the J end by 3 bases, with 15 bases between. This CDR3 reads CSVSPVGGYEQYF. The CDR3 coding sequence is TGCAGCGTCTCCCCCGTGGGGGGCTACGAGCAGTACTTC.

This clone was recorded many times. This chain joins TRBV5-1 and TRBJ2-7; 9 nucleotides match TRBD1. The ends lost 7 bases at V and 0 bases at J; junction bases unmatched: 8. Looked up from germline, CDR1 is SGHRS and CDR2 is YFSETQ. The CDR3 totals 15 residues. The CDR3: CASGTGQGSSYEQYF. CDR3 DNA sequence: TGCGCCAGCGGGACGGGACAGGGTAGCTCCTACGAGCAGTACTTC. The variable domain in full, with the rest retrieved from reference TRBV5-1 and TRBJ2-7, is KAGVTQTPRYLIKTRGQQVTLSCSPISGHRSVSWYQQTPGQGLQFLFEYFSETQRNKGNFPGRFSGRQFSNSRSEMNVSTLELGDSALYLCASGTGQGSSYEQYFGPGTRLTVT.

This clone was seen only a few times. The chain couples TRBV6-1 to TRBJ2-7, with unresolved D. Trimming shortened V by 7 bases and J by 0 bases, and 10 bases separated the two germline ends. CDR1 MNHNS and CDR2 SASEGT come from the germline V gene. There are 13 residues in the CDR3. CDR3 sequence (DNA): TGTGCCAGCACCTCCGCCAGCTCCTACGAGCAGTACTTC. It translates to CASTSASSYEQYF.

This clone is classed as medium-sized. This CDR3 reads CASSLEAIYEQYF. CDR3 coding DNA: TGTGCCAGCAGTTTAGAAGCAATCTACGAGCAGTACTTC. This chain joins TRBV12-3 or TRBV12-4 and TRBJ2-7; D gene unclear. Trimming removed 1 base from V and 3 bases from J, with 7 bases in between. The CDR3 sequence is 13 residues long.

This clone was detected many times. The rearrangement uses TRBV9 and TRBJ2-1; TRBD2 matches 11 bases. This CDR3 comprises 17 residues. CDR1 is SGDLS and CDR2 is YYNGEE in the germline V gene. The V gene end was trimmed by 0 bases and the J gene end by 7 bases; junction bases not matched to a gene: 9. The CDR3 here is CASSVGVTGLAVNEQFF. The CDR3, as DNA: TGTGCCAGCAGCGTAGGGGTAACGGGACTAGCGGTGAATGAGCAGTTCTTC.

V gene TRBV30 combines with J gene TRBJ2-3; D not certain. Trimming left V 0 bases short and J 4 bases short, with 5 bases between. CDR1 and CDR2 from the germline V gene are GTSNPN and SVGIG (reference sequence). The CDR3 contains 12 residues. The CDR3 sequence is CAWSVGSDTQYF. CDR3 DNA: TGTGCCTGGAGTGTAGGATCAGATACGCAGTATTTT. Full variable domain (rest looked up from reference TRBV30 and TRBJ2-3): SQTIHQWPATLVQPVGSPLSLECTVEGTSNPNLYWYRQAAGRGLQLLFYSVGIGQISSEVPQNLSASRPQDRQFILSSKKLLLSDSGFYLCAWSVGSDTQYFGPGTRLTVL.